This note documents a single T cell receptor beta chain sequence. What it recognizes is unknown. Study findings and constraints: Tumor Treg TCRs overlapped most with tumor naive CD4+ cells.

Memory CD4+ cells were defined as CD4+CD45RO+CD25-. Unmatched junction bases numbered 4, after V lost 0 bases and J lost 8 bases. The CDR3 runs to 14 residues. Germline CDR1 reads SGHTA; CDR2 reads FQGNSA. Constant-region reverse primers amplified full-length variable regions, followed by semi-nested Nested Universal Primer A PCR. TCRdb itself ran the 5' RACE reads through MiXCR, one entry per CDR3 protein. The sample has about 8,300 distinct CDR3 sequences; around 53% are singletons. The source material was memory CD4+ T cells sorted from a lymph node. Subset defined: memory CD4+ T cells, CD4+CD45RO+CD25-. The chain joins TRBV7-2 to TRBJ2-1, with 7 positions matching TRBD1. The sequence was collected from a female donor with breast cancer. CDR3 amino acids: CASSLAGGADEQFF. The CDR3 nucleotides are TGTGCCAGCAGCTTAGCAGGGGGCGCTGATGAGCAGTTCTTC.